This TCR beta chain originates from a study of monozygotic twins with inflammatory bowel disease. The CDR3 length is 17 residues. The germline V gene has CDR1 SGHTA and CDR2 FQGNSA. TCRdb reanalyzed the 5' RACE reads and collapses them to one entry per CDR3 protein, without DNA. The repertoire table contains more than 110,000 distinct CDR3 sequences. The rearrangement joins TRBV7-2 to TRBJ2-1. This sequence originates from a human donor with ulcerative colitis or Crohn's disease, or a healthy co-twin of an affected twin (not recorded which). Sequences were obtained from blood. This CDR3 is CASSSFHSGSSYNEQFF.